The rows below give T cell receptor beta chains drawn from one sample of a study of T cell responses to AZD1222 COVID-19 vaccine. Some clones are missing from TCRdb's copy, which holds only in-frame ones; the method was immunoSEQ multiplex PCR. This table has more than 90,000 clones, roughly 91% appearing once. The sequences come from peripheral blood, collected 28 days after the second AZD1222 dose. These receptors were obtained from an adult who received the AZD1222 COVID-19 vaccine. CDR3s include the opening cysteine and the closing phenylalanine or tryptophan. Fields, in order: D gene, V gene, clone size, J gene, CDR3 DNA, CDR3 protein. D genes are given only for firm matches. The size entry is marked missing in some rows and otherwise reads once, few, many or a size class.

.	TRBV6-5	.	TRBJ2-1	TGTGCCAGCAGTTTCCTAGACGATGAGCAGTTCTTC	CASSFLDDEQFF
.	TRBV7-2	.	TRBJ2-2	TGTGCCAGCAGGGCGACAGGGAACACCGGGGAGCTGTTTTTT	CASRATGNTGELFF
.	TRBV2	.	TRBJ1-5	TGTGCCAGCACGGCCGTACAGGGTAGCAATCAGCCCCAGCATTTT	CASTAVQGSNQPQHF
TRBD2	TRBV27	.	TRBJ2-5	TGTGCCAGCAGTGCCGAACTAGCGGGGTTTGAGACCCAGTACTTC	CASSAELAGFETQYF
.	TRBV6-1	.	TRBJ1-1	TGTGCCAGCAGTGCCACTGAGAACACTGAAGCTTTCTTT	CASSATENTEAFF
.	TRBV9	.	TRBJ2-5	TGTGCCAGCAGCCCCCAGGAGTCCCAAGCGACCCAGTACTTC	CASSPQESQATQYF
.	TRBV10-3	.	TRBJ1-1	TGTGCCATCAGGGGGCGCGAGACTGAAGCTTTCTTT	CAIRGRETEAFF
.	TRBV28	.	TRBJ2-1	TGTGCCAGCAGCCGTAGGTTCCCACCGATTTTGGAGCAGTTCTTC	CASSRRFPPILEQFF
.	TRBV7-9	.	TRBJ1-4	TGTGCCAGCCGCACGATGGGACAAGAAAATGAAAAACTGTTTTTT	CASRTMGQENEKLFF
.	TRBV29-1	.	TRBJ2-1	TGCAGCGTTCCAGGAGCTCCCTACAATGAGCAGTTCTTC	CSVPGAPYNEQFF
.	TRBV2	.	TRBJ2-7	TGTGCCAGCAGCGACTTGGGTTACGAGCAGTACTTC	CASSDLGYEQYF
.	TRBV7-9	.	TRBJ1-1	TGTGCCAGCAGCCCGGGGGCAGGGCGGGTGAACACTGAAGCTTTCTTT	CASSPGAGRVNTEAFF
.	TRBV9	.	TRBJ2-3	TGTGCCAGCAGCGTAGGGGGCAGACTCACAGATACGCAGTATTTT	CASSVGGRLTDTQYF
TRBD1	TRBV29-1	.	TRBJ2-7	TGCAGCGTTACCGGGACAGGGCCCTACGAGCAGTACTTC	CSVTGTGPYEQYF
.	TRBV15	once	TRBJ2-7	TGTGCCACCAGCAGAGGAGGTCAGCTATGGGGGCAGTACTTC	CATSRGGQLWGQYF
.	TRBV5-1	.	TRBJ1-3	TGCGCCAGCAGCACCACAGGGTCCGGAAACACCATATATTTT	CASSTTGSGNTIYF
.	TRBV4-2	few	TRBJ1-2	TGTGCCAGCCGAAAGGTGATTTCCGACTATGGCTACACCTTC	CASRKVISDYGYTF
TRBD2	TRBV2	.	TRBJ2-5	TGTGCCAGCAGCGGAACGACTAGCGGGGGGGCCGGGACCCAGTACTTC	CASSGTTSGGAGTQYF
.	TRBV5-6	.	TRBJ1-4	TGTGCCAGCAGCTGGGGAACAGCAACTAATGAAAAACTGTTTTTT	CASSWGTATNEKLFF
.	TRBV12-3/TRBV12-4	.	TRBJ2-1	TGTGCCAGCAGTTTCCTCCGCTACAATGAGCAGTTCTTC	CASSFLRYNEQFF
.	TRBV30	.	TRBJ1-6	TGTGCCTGGAGTTCGCAGGTGGATTCACCCCTCCACTTT	CAWSSQVDSPLHF
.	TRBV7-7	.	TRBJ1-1	TGTGCCAGCAGCCCCTGGGGCGTGGACACTGAAGCTTTCTTT	CASSPWGVDTEAFF
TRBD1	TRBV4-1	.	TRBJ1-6	TGCGCCAGCAGCCAAGAGTTGGCGGGACAGAATTCACCCCTCCACTTT	CASSQELAGQNSPLHF
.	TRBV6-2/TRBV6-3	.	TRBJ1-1	TGTGCCAGCAGTTACTCGGAGAACACTGAAGCTTTCTTT	CASSYSENTEAFF
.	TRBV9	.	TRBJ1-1	TGTGCCAGCAGCGTACTAAAGGGGGGCACAATTCACACTGAAGCTTTCTTT	CASSVLKGGTIHTEAFF
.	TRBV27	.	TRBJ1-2	TGTGCCAGCAGTCTACTGGGGGGTGCCTATGGCTACACCTTC	CASSLLGGAYGYTF
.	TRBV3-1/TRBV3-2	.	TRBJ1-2	TGTGCCAGCAGAGCAGGGTCTAGCTATGGCTACACCTTC	CASRAGSSYGYTF
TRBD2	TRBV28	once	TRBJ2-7	TGTGCCAGCAGCCGGACTAGCGGGAGGAAGAAGTACTTC	CASSRTSGRKKYF
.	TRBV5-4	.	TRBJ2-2	TGTGCCAGCAGCTTGGCCCACGCGAACACCGGGGAGCTGTTTTTT	CASSLAHANTGELFF
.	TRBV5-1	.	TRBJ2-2	TGCGCCAGCAGCTTGACCCCCCGGGCCGGGGAGCTGTTTTTT	CASSLTPRAGELFF
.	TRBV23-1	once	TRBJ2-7	TGCGCCAGCAGTCAACCCCTCCAGGTACTACCCTACGAGCAGTACTTC	CASSQPLQVLPYEQYF
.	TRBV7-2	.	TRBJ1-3	TGTGCCAGCAGCTCCCAGGCGGGGGCCTCTGGAAACACCATATATTTT	CASSSQAGASGNTIYF
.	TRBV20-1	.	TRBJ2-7	TGCAGTGCCACTGGTCTCCACGAGCAGTACTTC	CSATGLHEQYF
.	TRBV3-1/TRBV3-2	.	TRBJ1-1	TGTGCCAGCAGCCAAGATAACGTTTTTAGGAGATTGAACACTGAAGCTTTCTTT	CASSQDNVFRRLNTEAFF
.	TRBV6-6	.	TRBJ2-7	TGTGCCAGCAGTTACTCGAAGGTTTACGAGCAGTACTTC	CASSYSKVYEQYF
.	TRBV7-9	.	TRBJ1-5	TGTGCCAGCAGCTTAGGGTATGGGGCCCAGCATTTT	CASSLGYGAQHF
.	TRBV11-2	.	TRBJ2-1	TGTGCCAGCAGCTTAGAACCGGCTCCCTACAATGAGCAGTTCTTC	CASSLEPAPYNEQFF
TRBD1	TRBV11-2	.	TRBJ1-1	TGTGCCAGCAGCTCGACAGGGGTAGCTGAAGCTTTCTTT	CASSSTGVAEAFF
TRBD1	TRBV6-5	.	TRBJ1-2	TGTGCCAGCAGCTACCTTTGGACAGGGGCTAACTATGGCTACACCTTC	CASSYLWTGANYGYTF
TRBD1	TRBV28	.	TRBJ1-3	TGTGCCAGCACCTCCCGGGGACAGCCGAGAAAAAGACTCTCTGGAAACACCATATATTTT	CASTSRGQPRKRLSGNTIYF
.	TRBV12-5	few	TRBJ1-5	TGTGCTAGTGGCACCGGAATCGGCAGGGCGGGCGGTCAGCCCCAGCATTTT	CASGTGIGRAGGQPQHF
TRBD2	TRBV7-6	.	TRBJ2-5	TGTGCCAGCACCCTCGGAAGCGGGAGGGCCCTAAGCGAGACCCAGTACTTC	CASTLGSGRALSETQYF
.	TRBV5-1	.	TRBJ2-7	TGCGCCAGCAGCCTTTCCCAGCGAGAGCAGTACTTC	CASSLSQREQYF
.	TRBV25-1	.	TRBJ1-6	TGTGCCAGCAGCCCCCCGGGGGGGCAGGGGAATTCACCCCTCCACTTT	CASSPPGGQGNSPLHF
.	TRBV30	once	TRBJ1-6	TGTGCCTGGGACGCAAATAATTCACCCCTCCACTTT	CAWDANNSPLHF
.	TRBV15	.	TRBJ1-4	TGTGCCACCAGCAGAGATGGGGGGGAAAAACTGTTTTTT	CATSRDGGEKLFF
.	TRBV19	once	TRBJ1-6	TGTGCCAGTAGTACCGGAGGGACACCCCTCCACTTT	CASSTGGTPLHF
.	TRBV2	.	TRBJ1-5	TGTGCCAGCACTCGAGGACAGCGCAATCAGCCCCAGCATTTT	CASTRGQRNQPQHF
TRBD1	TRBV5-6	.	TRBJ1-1	TGTGCCAGCAGCTACTACAGGGGGGATGAAGCTTTCTTT	CASSYYRGDEAFF
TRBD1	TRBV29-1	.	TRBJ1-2	TGCAGCGCTGACAGGGTCCGCTATGGCTACACCTTC	CSADRVRYGYTF
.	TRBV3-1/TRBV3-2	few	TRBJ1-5	TGTGCCAGCAGCCAAGAACATCGGTGGCCAGGCCCCAATCAGCCCCAGCATTTT	CASSQEHRWPGPNQPQHF
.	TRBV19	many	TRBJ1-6	TGTGCCAGTAGTCGTGGGACGGAGAATTCACCCCTCCACTTT	CASSRGTENSPLHF